Detailed here is one TCR beta chain. The record originates from a study of blood T cell repertoires in COVID-19. In the study overall: Samples of COVID-19 (acute and convalescent) were obtained from the United States, Italy and Spain. PBMCs, B-cell-depleted T cells, or T cells were the source of the cDNA or gDNA that made up the material.

Trimming stripped 6 bases from V and 1 base from J, with 10 bases between. The CDR3 is 14 residues long. Germline loops: CDR1 SGHRS, CDR2 YFSETQ. Methods used by the authors: Estimation of nucleated cell counts relied on the amplification of reference gene primers. Assay: immunoSEQ multiplex PCR; the TCRdb copy retains only in-frame clones and omits some. V, J and clone size derive from that table, while D and trimming were established from the DNA sequence. This repertoire shows roughly 7,500 clones, less than 85% found once; its top ten account for about 17%. The sequenced material came from peripheral blood. The receptor comes from a human donor in a cohort sampled during active COVID-19. The chain links TRBV5-1 to TRBJ2-2; no clear D gene. The CDR3 coding sequence is TGCGCCAGCAAGCCCGAACTGAACACCGGGGAGCTGTTTTTT. Its protein product is CASKPELNTGELFF. Supplemented by reference TRBV5-1 and TRBJ2-2, the full variable domain reads KAGVTQTPRYLIKTRGQQVTLSCSPISGHRSVSWYQQTPGQGLQFLFEYFSETQRNKGNFPGRFSGRQFSNSRSEMNVSTLELGDSALYLCASKPELNTGELFFGEGSRLTVL.